These 18 T cell receptor beta chains were sequenced from one sample in a study of blood T cells in healthy people across ages. For the second PCR, which ran for roughly 6 to 12 cycles, a sample-barcoded 5' primer and a J-beta primer mix were used. TCRdb re-called the 5' RACE reads with MiXCR, one entry per CDR3 protein. The profile covers 1,500,000 or so distinct CDR3 sequences, with approximately 39% appearing a single time and about 4% taken by the ten largest. Input material: blood. All receptors derive from a young woman in good health.

The rearrangement joins TRBV20-1 to TRBJ1-2; TRBD1 is a possible D gene (6 bases). Between the trimmed V and J ends, which lost 5 bases and 5 bases, there was a span of 15 bases. There are 13 residues in the CDR3. Germline CDR1 is DFQATT and CDR2 is SNEGSKA (reference sequence). CDR3 sequence: CSAGQPEGYGYTF. Written as DNA, the CDR3 is TGCAGTGCTGGACAGCCAGAGGGTTATGGCTACACCTTC.

This chain joins TRBV9 and TRBJ2-7; D remains ambiguous. The assigned J gene may be wrong: the sequence end matches TRBJ2-5 better. Per germline, CDR1 SGDLS and CDR2 YYNGEE. This CDR3 region has 15 residues. CDR3 sequence: CASSSQAWARETQYF. CDR3 DNA sequence: TGTGCCAGCAGCTCACAAGCGTGGGCTCGGGAGACCCAGTACTTC.

V gene TRBV7-2 combines with J gene TRBJ2-2; weak D call: TRBD1 (5 bases). From germline, CDR1 is SGHTA and CDR2 FQGNSA. V shed 6 bases and J shed 5 bases, with 13 bases lying between them. CDR3 length equals 14 residues. The CDR3 DNA reads as TGTGCCAGCAGATCTACAGGATTGACCGGGGAGCTGTTTTTT. Protein sequence: CASRSTGLTGELFF.

The chain combines TRBV20-1 with TRBJ1-1; possible D gene TRBD1, 5 bases. This CDR3 has 16 residues. The V gene's germline CDR1 is DFQATT and CDR2 SNEGSKA (reference sequence). The germline V and J ends were trimmed by 0 bases and 1 base, with 15 bases remaining between them. CDR3 coding DNA: TGCAGTGCTAGAGATCATGCAGGGACCCAGAACACTGAAGCTTTCTTT. Protein sequence: CSARDHAGTQNTEAFF.

The chain carries TRBV20-1 and TRBJ2-1; D is uncertain. This CDR3 has 15 residues. V was trimmed by 5 bases and J by 6 bases, leaving 20 bases between them. Per germline, CDR1 DFQATT and CDR2 SNEGSKA (reference sequence). CDR3 in amino acids: CSARNRAPSRNEQFF. The DNA for the CDR3 is TGCAGTGCTCGAAACCGGGCCCCATCGCGCAATGAGCAGTTCTTC.

This sequence joins TRBV29-1 and TRBJ2-7; D might be TRBD1 (5 bases). Deletions cut 2 bases from V and 7 bases from J, with 21 bases between. This CDR3 is built from 15 residues. Per germline, CDR1 SQVTM and CDR2 ANQGSEA. The CDR3 nucleotides are TGCAGCGTTGAAATAGCAGGGCGCTCCTACAATGAGCAGTACTTC. It encodes CSVEIAGRSYNEQYF.

The rearrangement links TRBV27 to TRBJ1-1; no firm D call. This CDR3 has 13 amino acids. V was pared by 5 bases and J by 3 bases, with 10 bases between. Germline V gene lookup returns CDR1 MNHEY and CDR2 SMNVEV (reference sequence). CDR3 region: CASSAGRDTEAFF. As DNA, the CDR3 is TGTGCCAGCAGTGCAGGACGGGACACTGAAGCTTTCTTT.

This clonotype has just a few counts. The V call is TRBV11-2, the J call TRBJ2-4; TRBD1 agrees at 9 bases. CDR3 length equals 19 residues. Losses at the gene ends were 6 bases for V and 1 base for J; bases not matched to a gene: 16. Germline CDR1 and CDR2: SGHAT and FQNNGV. The CDR3, as DNA: TGTGCCAGCAGACGGACGGGACAGGGAGGTGGCGGTGCCAAAAACATTCAGTACTTC. It encodes CASRRTGQGGGGAKNIQYF.

This clonotype has ten or more counts. V usage is TRBV12-3 or TRBV12-4 and J usage is TRBJ2-7, with D perhaps TRBD2 (6 bases). CDR3 length: 14 amino acids. Trimming took off 6 bases at V and 2 bases at J, with 14 bases between the two ends. CDR3 nucleotide sequence: TGTGCCAGCAGCGACCGGGACTCAACCTACGAGCAGTACTTC. It translates to CASSDRDSTYEQYF.

There are a few counts of this clonotype. The CDR3 DNA reads as TGTGCCAGCAGTTACGCTAGGACTAACTACAATGAGCAGTACTTC. This gives the protein CASSYARTNYNEQYF. The gene calls are TRBV6-2 or TRBV6-3 and TRBJ2-1; TRBD2 might be the D (6 bases). The last part of the DNA fits TRBJ2-7 better; the J call may be wrong. This CDR3 region has 15 residues. Germline assignment: CDR1 MNHEY and CDR2 SVGEGT.

CDR3 sequence (DNA): TGCGCCAGCAGCAGCCCGGGACACACTAATGAAAAACTGTTTTTT. It codes for CASSSPGHTNEKLFF. This rearrangement joins TRBV4-1 to TRBJ1-4; D might be TRBD1 (6 bases). The CDR3 sequence is 15 residues long. From germline, CDR1 is MGHRA and CDR2 YSYEKL. V lost 5 bases and J 2 bases, leaving 12 bases between the germline ends.

The chain is built from TRBV20-1 and TRBJ1-6, with TRBD1 matching 8 bases. CDR3 length: 14 amino acids. Per the germline V gene, CDR1 is DFQATT and CDR2 is SNEGSKA (reference sequence). Germline trimming cut 3 bases from V and 10 bases from J; bases unmatched to any gene: 8. CDR3 protein: CSARFAGGDSPLHF. The DNA of the CDR3 is TGCAGTGCTAGGTTTGCAGGGGGCGACTCACCCCTCCACTTT.

This clonotype was observed once. The junction does not match germline at one end; this may be a read error. CDR3: CANSFGPLYEQYF. The CDR3 region has the DNA TGTGCCAACAGTTTTGGCCCGCTTTACGAGCAGTACTTC. The V call is TRBV27, the J call TRBJ2-7; D not resolved. CDR1 is MNHEY, CDR2 SMNVEV, per germline (reference sequence). CDR3 length equals 13 residues.

The chain employs TRBV7-2 and TRBJ2-3; D ambiguous. The CDR3 has 13 residues. The germline CDR1 and CDR2 sequences are SGHTA and FQGNSA. Trimming cost V 5 bases and J 2 bases, with 8 bases left between them. CDR3 coding DNA: TGTGCCAGCAGCACCTGGGCCACAGATACGCAGTATTTT. This encodes CASSTWATDTQYF.

The rearrangement joins TRBV24-1 to TRBJ2-5; no definite D call. The germline gives CDR1 KGHDR, CDR2 SFDVKD. The CDR3 sequence is 14 residues long. Trimming pared 1 base from V and 11 bases from J, leaving 16 bases between. CDR3 bases: TGTGCCACCAGTGATTTACGGACGGTACATGAGCAGTACTTC. Amino acid sequence: CATSDLRTVHEQYF.

As regards this clonotype: A junction boundary mismatches the germline segment, possibly from a read error. The rearrangement joins TRBV4-3 to TRBJ2-7, with D perhaps TRBD1 or TRBD2 (5 bases each). Germline CDR1 reads LGHNA; CDR2 reads YSLEER. The length of the CDR3 is 16 residues. CDR3 protein: CTSSQDRGSLSHEQYF. The CDR3 DNA follows: TGCACCAGCAGCCAAGATCGGGGCAGCCTCTCTCACGAGCAGTACTTC.

This clonotype was picked up a small number of times. Here the CDR3 reads CASSLVVAQETQYF. In DNA, the CDR3 is TGTGCCAGCAGCTTAGTAGTCGCCCAAGAGACCCAGTACTTC. The chain has TRBV7-2 and TRBJ2-5; D call uncertain. V lost 1 base and J 1 base, leaving 7 bases between the germline ends. CDR1 is SGHTA, CDR2 FQGNSA, per germline. The CDR3 has 14 amino acids.

Remarks on this clonotype: One end of the junction is discordant with germline, which a read error may explain. The chain joins TRBV4-3 to TRBJ2-5, with D tentatively TRBD2 (5 bases). The J call may be faulty, since TRBJ2-7 better matches the DNA end. This CDR3 comprises 16 residues. Germline CDR1 and CDR2: LGHNA and YSLEER. This CDR3 is CASNQEGWEEGYEQYF. DNA of the CDR3: TGCGCCAGCAACCAAGAGGGCTGGGAAGAAGGCTACGAGCAGTACTTC.